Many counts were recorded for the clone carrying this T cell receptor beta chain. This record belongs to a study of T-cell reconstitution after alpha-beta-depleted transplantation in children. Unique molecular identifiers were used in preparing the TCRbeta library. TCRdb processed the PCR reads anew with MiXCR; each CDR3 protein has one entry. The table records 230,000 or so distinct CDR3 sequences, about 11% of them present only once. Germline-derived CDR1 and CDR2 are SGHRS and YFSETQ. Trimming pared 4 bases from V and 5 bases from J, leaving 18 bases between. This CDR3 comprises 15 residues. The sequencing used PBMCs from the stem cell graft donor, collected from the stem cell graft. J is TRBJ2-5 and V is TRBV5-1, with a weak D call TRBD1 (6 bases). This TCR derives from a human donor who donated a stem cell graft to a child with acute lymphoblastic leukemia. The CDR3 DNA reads TGCGCCAGCAGCCCCGGCTCAGGGGCTGGGGAGACCCAGTACTTC. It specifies CASSPGSGAGETQYF. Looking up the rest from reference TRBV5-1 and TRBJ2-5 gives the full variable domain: KAGVTQTPRYLIKTRGQQVTLSCSPISGHRSVSWYQQTPGQGLQFLFEYFSETQRNKGNFPGRFSGRQFSNSRSEMNVSTLELGDSALYLCASSPGSGAGETQYFGPGTRLLVL.